The 4 T cell receptor beta chains below come from one sample, sequenced in a study of Graves' ophthalmopathy and Graves' hyperthyroidism. Amplification targeted the TCR beta CDR3 regions, with RNA transcripts as the source material. Scientists carried out first-round RT-PCR using HTBI primers and then a second-round multiplex PCR. MiXCR was run by TCRdb on the multiplex PCR reads, yielding one entry per CDR3 protein. The data hold roughly 410,000 distinct CDR3 sequences, with 15% observed a single time. The sequenced sample was peripheral blood. These receptors all come from a woman aged 18-30 years with stable Graves' hyperthyroidism.

This clonotype has a count of ten or more. The chain recombines TRBV2 with TRBJ1-6, with D possibly TRBD1 on 6 matching bases. This CDR3 region has 14 residues. Germline CDR1 reads SNHLY; CDR2 reads FYNNEI. Trimming stripped 5 bases from V and 7 bases from J, with 12 bases between. The CDR3 DNA reads TGTGCCAGCAGTCAAAGGGGGTACAATTCACCCCTCCACTTT. This codes for CASSQRGYNSPLHF.

This clonotype was counted many times. The rearrangement links TRBV7-2 to TRBJ2-7, with 9 bases that match TRBD2. The CDR3 loop spans 15 amino acids. The V gene end was trimmed by 4 bases and the J gene end by 4 bases; junction bases not matched to a gene: 8. CDR1 and CDR2 from the germline V gene are SGHTA and FQGNSA. In DNA, the CDR3 is TGTGCCAGCAGCTACCTAGCGGGGCAGGGGTACGAGCAGTACTTC. It is translated as CASSYLAGQGYEQYF.

There are many counts of this clonotype. The chain links TRBV19 to TRBJ2-2; D could derive from TRBD1 or TRBD2 (5 bases each). Trimming took 1 base from V and 5 from J, leaving 17 bases between them. The CDR3 is 17 amino acids. Germline loops: CDR1 LNHDA, CDR2 SQIVND (reference sequence). The CDR3 nucleotides are TGTGCCAGTAGTATAGGCCCCCAGGGACCTATAACCGGGGAGCTGTTTTTT. It encodes CASSIGPQGPITGELFF. Full variable domain (outside the CDR3, taken from reference TRBV19 and TRBJ2-2): DGGITQSPKYLFRKEGQNVTLSCEQNLNHDAMYWYRQDPGQGLRLIYYSQIVNDFQKGDIAEGYSVSREKKESFPLTVTSAQKNPTAFYLCASSIGPQGPITGELFFGEGSRLTVL.

This clonotype has a handful of counts. CDR3 DNA sequence: TGTGCTAGTGGTTCCCACCGAGGGTCTGGCTACACCTTC. Its translation is CASGSHRGSGYTF. The chain has TRBV12-5 and TRBJ1-2; D is uncertain. V was trimmed by 4 bases and J by 7 bases, leaving 13 bases between them. The CDR3 has 13 residues. CDR1 LGHNT and CDR2 FRNRAP come from the germline V gene.